This T cell receptor (beta chain) was retrieved from a study of early T cells in non-severe SARS-CoV-2 infection. The overall study: Chains from this unsorted whole-blood bulk RNA could not be paired.

This clonotype was seen ten or more times. Its target is not known. Individual cDNA molecules each received unique molecular identifiers attached to them. TCRdb processed the 5' RACE reads anew with MiXCR; each CDR3 protein has one entry. The sample yields about 50,000 distinct CDR3 sequences, roughly 6.1% seen once. J was trimmed by 7 bases and V by 7 bases; bases with no gene match: 6. The CDR3 is made up of 14 amino acids. Germline V gene lookup returns CDR1 KGHDR and CDR2 SFDVKD. General study points: VDJdb-based annotation leaned toward anti-spike CD8 responses and missed private and CD4 specificities.

The input for sequencing was whole blood, taken at baseline. This receptor was obtained from an adult who was a healthcare worker with PCR-confirmed SARS-CoV-2 infection or an uninfected control (not recorded which). The chain recombines TRBV24-1 with TRBJ1-4, with 9 bases identical to TRBD1. Here the CDR3 reads CATRGQGGGEKLFF. The CDR3 DNA reads TGTGCCACCAGGGGACAGGGAGGAGGTGAAAAACTGTTTTTT.